This TCR beta chain was sequenced during a study of molecular identifiers for immune sequencing clone quantification. Study summary: Four of five RNA aliquots from approximately 20,000 or 100,000 naive CD8 T cells were sequenced. Study observations and caveats: Over 99% of effector molecules, yet under 1% of naive-cell molecules, were held by clones above 20 RNA copies. Jurkat TCR RNA spiked in from one cell could reportedly be detected among approximately 980,000 naive cells.

Listed TCR primers and previously described methods were used for bulk TCR libraries. MiXCR, run by TCRdb on the PCR reads, gives a single entry per CDR3 protein. The data contain under 650,000 distinct CDR3 sequences, around 20% of them singletons. With respect to this clonotype: Antigen specificity is unknown. This may be a read error: a much more frequent sequence differs by one nucleotide. Likely a read error: the CDR3 ends without its conserved phenylalanine or tryptophan.

The CDR3 extends over 12 amino acids. V shed 8 bases and J shed 3 bases, with 7 bases lying between them. Germline CDR1 reads LNHDA; CDR2 reads SQIVND (reference sequence). The TCR comes from a human donor in good health. Some libraries in this study had Jurkat cell RNA spiked in. The sequencing sample was made of naive CD8+ T cells from blood, with Jurkat cell RNA spiked in. Subset here: FACS-sorted CD8+CD4-CCR7+CD45RA+ naive T cells. The chain carries TRBV19 and TRBJ2-2; D is undetermined. CDR3 coding DNA: TGTGCCAGTTGGGTGGACACCGGGGAGCTGTTTCTT. It yields the protein CASWVDTGELFL.